This T cell receptor (beta chain) comes out of a study of CD4 T cells in relation to SARS-CoV-2 and coronaviruses (dated by TCRdb to the early 2020s). Concerning the study at large: A median age of around 38 years, with a range of about 20 to 80 years, was recorded for the full convalescent cohort of 12 patients. Of the roughly twelve convalescent patients, 8 were male and 4 were female, and two of the subjects were Hispanic. Using patient-derived lymphoblastoid cell lines, the shared crossreactive spike epitopes were mapped to their HLA restriction. At the level of individual TCR clonotypes, the study evaluated whether memory CD4+ T cells crossreact between the spike proteins of SARS-CoV-2 and those of common cold coronaviruses. The Adaptive Biotechnologies TCR-sequencing kit was used to sequence samples from a few pre-COVID donors and the naive versus memory experiments, whereas other data were Illumina-based. A different, Illumina-based TCR-beta assay was used to sequence expansion assays from other donors in the study.

Naive and memory CD4+ T cells were separated from cryopreserved PBMCs by CD4 enrichment followed by EasySep naive CD4+ T cell enrichment. Ficoll-Paque PLUS gradient centrifugation was used to isolate PBMCs from leukapheresis product or whole blood. The PBMCs went either fresh into the expansion assay or into cryopreservation at -140 degrees C. The QIAamp Micro DNA Kit was used to extract genomic DNA from the CD4+ T cells. On this clone: Its antigen is currently not known. Base qualities are not provided; no much larger clone lies one nucleotide away.

DNA from uncultured naive and memory CD4+ T cells underwent immunoSEQ TCR-beta sequencing at deep resolution. On the study's bioinformatics: During preprocessing, nonproductive sequences were discarded, as were any CDR3s that did not begin with C, did not end with F or W, or were shorter than 7 amino acids. Cultured and uncultured naive and memory CD4+ repertoires were searched for previously identified spike- and CEF-reactive CDR3s. CDR3 homology was measured as pairwise Levenshtein distance, computed with the stringdist R package after trimming three terminal residues from each end. TCRdb stores this immuneACCESS table with in-frame sequences only. Part of the clones is absent; in the studies checked, under half of the shortfall reflects unresolved V genes, and no reason is known for the rest. That table furnishes V, J and clone size, whereas the DNA furnished D and trimming. The sample table lists under 50,000 clones, roughly 90% of them with a count of one. The ten largest account for 9% to 9.5% of the sample.

The paper as a whole reports these results and caveats: Memory CD4+ clonotypes crossrecognizing SARS-CoV-2 and at least one common cold coronavirus spike were found in approximately 60% of donors. Small numbers of patients and of tested TCRs limited the study. Compared with monoreactive clones, crossreactive clones had significantly weaker SARS-CoV-2-driven expansion, a result consistent with antigenic imprinting. Crossreactivity analysis centred on spike protein, so crossreactivity against other viral proteins was not assessed. Pre-pandemic and post-infection samples were not both contributed by any donor, so tracing of the source of pre-existing responses was limited. Naive versus memory sequencing indicated that memory recall responses, rather than primary responses primed during culture, are detected by the assay.

The sequencing input was memory CD4+ T cells from PBMCs. In light of the paper, this sample's cell subset or site label describes: memory (non-naive) CD4+ T cells. The sequence was collected from an adult with COVID-19.

The CDR3 region: CASSSAGAVGNQPQHF. In nucleotides, the sequence is TGTGCCAGCAGTTCGGCGGGGGCGGTGGGCAATCAGCCCCAGCATTTT. This receptor chain uses TRBV6-6 and TRBJ1-5; TRBD1 is a possible D gene, resting on 6 matching bases. Deletion took 4 bases off V and 2 bases off J, with a span of 15 bases between the germline ends. The CDR1 and CDR2 encoded by the germline V gene (reference sequence) are MNHNY and SVGAGI. The CDR3 sequence holds 16 residues, the cysteine and phenylalanine included. The DNA shown is the 48-base CDR3, in frame from base 1.